This T cell receptor (beta chain) was retrieved from a study of long-term antiretroviral therapy in people with HIV. Overall study context: Specimens dating back about a decade before the 2015 immediate-ART recommendation are the oldest included.

Survey-level resolution applied to immunoSEQ assay v3.0. The data were produced by immunoSEQ multiplex PCR, yet TCRdb's version contains in-frame clones alone and is incomplete. The data hold around 29,000 clones, with more than 90% observed a single time. The germline V gene encodes CDR1 SGHVS and CDR2 FQNEAQ. There are 15 residues in the CDR3. The germline V and J ends were trimmed by 5 bases and 0 bases, with 14 bases remaining between them. The specimen comprised unsorted PBMCs, sampled approximately 6.3 years after starting antiretroviral therapy. The chain employs TRBV7-8 and TRBJ2-7, with D hard to call. The TCR comes from a man aged 30-40 years with HIV. This CDR3 reads CASSRETRFSYEQYF. Here the CDR3 DNA reads TGTGCCAGCAGCCGAGAGACGCGCTTCTCCTACGAGCAGTACTTC. The entire variable domain, with the rest obtained from reference TRBV7-8 and TRBJ2-7, is as follows: GAGVSQSPRYKVAKRGQDVALRCDPISGHVSLFWYQQALGQGPEFLTYFQNEAQLDKSGLPSDRFFAERPEGSVSTLKIQRTQQEDSAVYLCASSRETRFSYEQYFGPGTRLTVT.